One and the same sample provided the 31 T cell receptor beta chains below, sequenced in a study of T cell responses to AZD1222 COVID-19 vaccine. Measured with immunoSEQ multiplex PCR; TCRdb has only the in-frame clones, and not every one. The sample includes approximately 85,000 clones, less than 90% seen only once; the top ten take around 6.7%. This material consisted of peripheral blood, taken on day 0 of AZD1222 vaccination. Receptors originate from an adult in good health.

V and J are TRBV24-1 and TRBJ2-5; D perhaps matches TRBD2 (6 bases). CDR1 and CDR2 from the germline V gene are KGHDR and SFDVKD. CDR3 length: 14 amino acids. The ends were cut back, 3 bases at V and 1 base at J, with 8 bases in the middle. CDR3 sequence reads: CATSDRDFQETQYF. CDR3 coding DNA: TGTGCCACCAGTGATCGGGACTTCCAAGAGACCCAGTACTTC.

V gene TRBV24-1 combines with J gene TRBJ2-7, with 7 nucleotides matching TRBD1. The CDR3 has 14 residues. J gave up 4 bases and V 6 bases, and 8 bases lay outside the gene matches. Germline V gene data show CDR1 as KGHDR and CDR2 as SFDVKD. CDR3 nucleotide sequence: TGTGCCACCAGTTCCCCGGGACAGACTTACGAGCAGTACTTC. Its translation is CATSSPGQTYEQYF.

This chain joins TRBV7-9 and TRBJ2-3; 10 nucleotides match TRBD1. The CDR3 consists of 15 residues. Losses at the gene ends were 5 bases for V and 3 bases for J; bases not matched to a gene: 5. Germline-derived CDR1 and CDR2 are SEHNR and FQNEAQ (reference sequence). The DNA of the CDR3 is TGTGCCAGCAGCCCTGGACAGGGGGTGACAGATACGCAGTATTTT. This translates into CASSPGQGVTDTQYF.

The chain employs TRBV5-1 and TRBJ2-1, with 10 bases identical to TRBD2. The CDR3 is 16 residues long. The V segment lost 4 bases and the J segment 4 bases; nucleotides outside the gene matches: 8. Looked up from germline, CDR1 is SGHRS and CDR2 is YFSETQ. In DNA, the CDR3 is TGCGCCAGCAGCGTGGCGGCTAGCGGGAGTTACAATGAGCAGTTCTTC. It is translated as CASSVAASGSYNEQFF.

Sample share makes this clone medium-sized. This sequence joins TRBV2 and TRBJ2-7, with D perhaps TRBD1 (5 bases). Germline-derived CDR1 and CDR2 are SNHLY and FYNNEI. CDR3 length: 13 residues. Trimming removed 6 bases at V and 2 bases at J, with 11 bases between. CDR3 residues: CASRDIEPYEQYF. The CDR3 DNA follows: TGTGCCAGCAGGGACATAGAACCCTACGAGCAGTACTTC.

CDR3 bases: TGTGCCAGCAGTTTAATAGGGGGCACCGGGGAGCTGTTTTTT. Translation gives CASSLIGGTGELFF. V and J are TRBV27 and TRBJ2-2; possibly TRBD1 for D (6 bases). Trimming stripped 2 bases from V and 4 bases from J, with 8 bases between. Germline V lookup: CDR1 MNHEY, CDR2 SMNVEV (reference sequence). The CDR3 is 14 residues long.

This chain links TRBV24-1 with TRBJ1-3; no clear D gene. V was trimmed by 6 bases and J by 0 bases, leaving 11 bases between them. Germline CDR1 reads KGHDR; CDR2 reads SFDVKD. This CDR3 comprises 15 residues. The CDR3 loop reads CATSSPGPSGNTIYF. The CDR3 coding sequence is TGTGCCACCAGTAGTCCGGGTCCCTCTGGAAACACCATATATTTT.

V and J are TRBV29-1 and TRBJ2-3; the D gene is possibly TRBD2 (5 bases). V was pared by 7 bases and J by 5 bases, with 19 bases between. From germline, CDR1 is SQVTM and CDR2 ANQGSEA. This CDR3 is 14 amino acids long. This chain's CDR3 is CSGSRELVRDTQYF. The CDR3, as DNA: TGCAGCGGCAGTAGGGAACTAGTCAGAGATACGCAGTATTTT.

The CDR3: CASTGQGETQYF. The CDR3 bases are TGCGCCAGCACGGGACAGGGGGAGACCCAGTACTTC. V gene TRBV10-2 combines with J gene TRBJ2-5; 10 bases line up with TRBD1. The CDR3 is made up of 12 amino acids. The V segment lost 7 bases and the J segment 5 bases; nucleotides outside the gene matches: 1. Germline V CDR1 and CDR2: WSHSY, SAAADI.

This clone turned up a few times. V usage is TRBV27 and J usage is TRBJ2-7; the match to TRBD2 covers 12 bases. With V trimmed by 10 bases and J by 1 base, 14 bases remained unmatched. Per germline, CDR1 MNHEY and CDR2 SMNVEV (reference sequence). CDR3 length equals 17 residues. CDR3 nucleotides: TGTGCCACCAGGACTAGCGGGAACCTTCATACGTCCTACGAGCAGTACTTC. Amino acid sequence: CATRTSGNLHTSYEQYF.

The genes are TRBV3-1 (or the pseudogene TRBV3-2) and TRBJ2-7, with D perhaps TRBD1 or TRBD2 (5 bases each). The CDR3 spans 14 residues. Germline V gives CDR1 LGHDT, CDR2 YNNKEL (reference sequence). Trimming took 4 bases from V and 7 from J, leaving 17 bases between them. In DNA, the CDR3 is TGTGCCAGCAGCCCCCGGGACGGGTCATGGGAGCAGTACTTC. Its protein product is CASSPRDGSWEQYF.

V usage is TRBV19 and J usage is TRBJ1-4; D remains unclear. Trimming removed 6 bases at V and 0 bases at J, with 14 bases between. The CDR3 is made up of 16 amino acids. CDR1 is LNHDA, CDR2 SQIVND, per germline (reference sequence). The CDR3 region has the DNA TGTGCCAGTAGCCCTTACATGGAAACAACTAATGAAAAACTGTTTTTT. Translation gives CASSPYMETTNEKLFF. Using reference TRBV19 and TRBJ1-4 for the parts outside the CDR3, the full variable domain is DGGITQSPKYLFRKEGQNVTLSCEQNLNHDAMYWYRQDPGQGLRLIYYSQIVNDFQKGDIAEGYSVSREKKESFPLTVTSAQKNPTAFYLCASSPYMETTNEKLFFGSGTQLSVL.

This chain connects TRBV5-1 to TRBJ2-7; 9 bases are a match to TRBD1. The V and J ends lost 2 bases and 4 bases, in that order; junction bases with no gene match: 4. Germline V gene lookup returns CDR1 SGHRS and CDR2 YFSETQ. The CDR3 runs 14 residues. This CDR3 reads CASSLTGGTYEQYF. CDR3 DNA: TGCGCCAGCAGCTTAACAGGGGGCACTTACGAGCAGTACTTC.

This clone was counted once. V is TRBV28 and J is TRBJ1-2, with D uncertain. V was trimmed by 8 bases and J by 8 bases, leaving 15 bases between them. Germline V lookup: CDR1 MDHEN, CDR2 SYDVKM. The CDR3 has 12 residues. CDR3: CASLTLGYGYTF. In nucleotides, the CDR3 is TGTGCCAGCCTTACCTTGGGGTACGGCTACACCTTC.

The chain carries TRBV7-2 and TRBJ2-7; 11 bases match TRBD2. The CDR3 sequence is 16 residues long. J was trimmed by 7 bases and V by 1 base; bases with no gene match: 9. In germline, CDR1 is SGHTA, CDR2 FQGNSA. The CDR3 region has the DNA TGTGCCAGCAGCTTAGAGACTAGCGGGATGTCGCGAGAGCAGTACTTC. This translates into CASSLETSGMSREQYF.

The V and J genes are TRBV7-2 and TRBJ2-1; 8 bases are a match to TRBD2. The CDR3 runs 15 residues. After removal of 1 base from V and 4 bases from J, the junction contained 3 bases not matched to a gene. Germline V gene data show CDR1 as SGHTA and CDR2 as FQGNSA. The CDR3 bases are TGTGCCAGCAGCTTAGGTAGCGGGAATTACAATGAGCAGTTCTTC. Protein product: CASSLGSGNYNEQFF.

There are many counts of this clone. The rearrangement joins TRBV28 to TRBJ2-7; D gene ambiguous. This CDR3 is built from 13 residues. Germline V lookup: CDR1 MDHEN, CDR2 SYDVKM. V was pared by 2 bases and J by 4 bases, with 9 bases between. The CDR3 loop is CASSLLGDYEQYF. The CDR3 DNA reads TGTGCCAGCAGTTTACTTGGGGATTACGAGCAGTACTTC. The whole variable domain, filled in from reference TRBV28 and TRBJ2-7, reads DVKVTQSSRYLVKRTGEKVFLECVQDMDHENMFWYRQDPGLGLRLIYFSYDVKMKEKGDIPEGYSVSREKKERFSLILESASTNQTSMYLCASSLLGDYEQYFGPGTRLTVT.

This clone was seen a few times. As DNA, the CDR3 is TGTGCCAGCAGTCTCAGCACTCAGCCGTGGGGTGGCTACACCTTC. Translation gives CASSLSTQPWGGYTF. The rearrangement links TRBV27 to TRBJ1-2; D unresolved. This CDR3 region has 15 residues. The germline CDR1 and CDR2 sequences are MNHEY and SMNVEV (reference sequence). Between the trimmed V and J ends, which lost 5 bases and 7 bases, there was a span of 20 bases.

This clone has just a few counts. V and J are TRBV7-2 and TRBJ1-5; D call uncertain. V shed 3 bases and J shed 0 bases, with 12 bases lying between them. The germline V gene has CDR1 SGHTA and CDR2 FQGNSA. The CDR3 covers 16 residues. The CDR3 region is CASSFRQFSSNQPQHF. CDR3 bases: TGTGCCAGCAGCTTCCGGCAGTTTTCTAGCAATCAGCCCCAGCATTTT.

The chain has TRBV7-9 and TRBJ2-2; 8 bases are shared with TRBD1. J lost 1 base, V lost 2 bases, and 3 bases had no gene match. Germline-derived CDR1 and CDR2 are SEHNR and FQNEAQ (reference sequence). The CDR3 has 16 amino acids. DNA for the CDR3: TGTGCCAGCAGCTTAAGAGGACAGGGGAACACCGGGGAGCTGTTTTTT. The encoded protein is CASSLRGQGNTGELFF. The entire variable domain, with the rest obtained from reference TRBV7-9 and TRBJ2-2, is as follows: DTGVSQNPRHKITKRGQNVTFRCDPISEHNRLYWYRQTLGQGPEFLTYFQNEAQLEKSRLLSDRFSAERPKGSFSTLEIQRTEQGDSAMYLCASSLRGQGNTGELFFGEGSRLTVL.

CDR3 region: CASSTRDTGATYEQYF. Written as DNA, the CDR3 is TGTGCCAGCAGCACCCGAGATACAGGGGCGACCTACGAGCAGTACTTC. The rearrangement uses TRBV7-9 and TRBJ2-7, with TRBD1 matching over 7 bases. Germline CDR1 and CDR2: SEHNR and FQNEAQ (reference sequence). The CDR3 loop spans 16 amino acids. Germline trimming cut 5 bases from V and 2 bases from J; bases unmatched to any gene: 12. The variable domain in full, completed from reference TRBV7-9 and TRBJ2-7, reads DTGVSQNPRHKITKRGQNVTFRCDPISEHNRLYWYRQTLGQGPEFLTYFQNEAQLEKSRLLSDRFSAERPKGSFSTLEIQRTEQGDSAMYLCASSTRDTGATYEQYFGPGTRLTVT.

This clone was seen only a few times. V and J are TRBV6-2 or TRBV6-3 and TRBJ1-2, with D unclear. The CDR3 covers 13 residues. Germline V gives CDR1 MNHEY, CDR2 SVGEGT. The V end was cut by 2 bases, the J end by 2 bases, with 6 bases between. The CDR3 DNA is TGTGCCAGCAGTTACGGGGTGAACTATGGCTACACCTTC. This encodes CASSYGVNYGYTF.

The chain has TRBV19 and TRBJ1-6; 11 nucleotides match TRBD1. This CDR3 has 17 amino acids. J lost 6 bases, V lost 5 bases, and 9 bases had no gene match. The germline V gene has CDR1 LNHDA and CDR2 SQIVND (reference sequence). For the CDR3, the DNA is TGTGCCAGTAGTTCACCACCCGGACAGGGGGCTAATTCACCCCTCCACTTT. It codes for CASSSPPGQGANSPLHF.

The chain recombines TRBV11-3 with TRBJ2-1; 9 bases map to TRBD2. V lost 0 bases, J lost 4 bases, and 10 bases stayed unmatched. CDR3 size: 18 residues. Germline values: CDR1 SGHNT, CDR2 YENEEA. CDR3 coding DNA: TGTGCCAGCAGCTTAGAGGTTATGGGTAGCGGGGGTTACAATGAGCAGTTCTTC. Protein product: CASSLEVMGSGGYNEQFF.

This chain connects TRBV10-3 to TRBJ2-3; 13 bases are a match to TRBD2. With 3 bases clipped from V and 3 bases from J, the junction kept 6 bases outside the gene matches. Per the germline V gene, CDR1 is ENHRY and CDR2 is SYGVKD. The CDR3 is 17 residues long. The CDR3 loop is CAISDPRTSGRTDTQYF. CDR3 DNA sequence: TGTGCCATCAGTGACCCTAGGACTAGCGGGAGAACAGATACGCAGTATTTT.

This clone has just one count. This chain joins TRBV5-1 and TRBJ1-1; D is unclear. CDR1 and CDR2 from the germline V gene are SGHRS and YFSETQ. The CDR3 is 13 residues long. V was shortened by 4 bases and J by 0 bases, with 7 bases between the two germline ends. CDR3 in DNA: TGCGCCAGCAGCGCCTCCCTGAACACTGAAGCTTTCTTT. Protein product: CASSASLNTEAFF.

The CDR3 DNA reads TGTGCCAGCAGCACCCGACAGATCTCCTACGAGCAGTACTTC. Its translation: CASSTRQISYEQYF. The rearrangement links TRBV6-2 or TRBV6-3 to TRBJ2-7, with TRBD1 as a possible D gene (5 bases). In germline, CDR1 is MNHEY, CDR2 SVGEGT. V shed 6 bases and J shed 0 bases, with 12 bases lying between them. The CDR3 totals 14 residues.

The J gene is TRBJ2-1, the V gene TRBV5-8, with 8 bases aligning to TRBD2. V shed 0 bases and J 3 bases; nucleotides not matched to a gene: 5. The CDR3 runs 16 residues. Germline CDR1 is SGHTS and CDR2 is YDEGEE. DNA of the CDR3: TGTGCCAGCAGCTTGGGACGGGGGGGATTCTACAATGAGCAGTTCTTC. Protein sequence: CASSLGRGGFYNEQFF.

This rearrangement joins TRBV7-9 to TRBJ1-4, with 9 bases matching TRBD1. CDR3 size: 18 residues. The V segment lost 6 bases and the J segment 7 bases; nucleotides outside the gene matches: 18. CDR1 SEHNR and CDR2 FQNEAQ come from the germline V gene (reference sequence). The CDR3 DNA reads as TGTGCCAGCAGGCCCTCCGGGACAGGGACCTCCGGGGGTGAAAAACTGTTTTTT. Residues: CASRPSGTGTSGGEKLFF.

CDR3 DNA sequence: TGTGCCAGCAGTGAAGCGCTTAAGGGGGATGAGCAGTTCTTC. Translating gives CASSEALKGDEQFF. The V gene is TRBV6-1, the J gene TRBJ2-1; possible D gene TRBD1, 6 bases. V shed 0 bases and J shed 8 bases, with 11 bases lying between them. CDR1 MNHNS and CDR2 SASEGT come from the germline V gene. This CDR3 has 14 amino acids.

The chain uses TRBV7-2 and TRBJ2-7, with TRBD2 matching 7 bases. The trim removed 0 bases at V and 6 bases at J, leaving 11 bases unmatched. CDR3 length: 16 residues. Germline-derived CDR1 and CDR2 are SGHTA and FQGNSA. For the CDR3, the DNA is TGTGCCAGCAGCTTAGCGGAGACTAGCTTTCGAAGCGAGCAGTACTTC. Translation: CASSLAETSFRSEQYF.